These 16 T cell receptor beta chains originate from one sample sequenced in a study of blood T cells in healthy people across ages. Primers used in a second PCR of roughly 7 to 12 cycles were a sample-barcoded 5' primer and a J-beta primer mix. MiXCR, run by TCRdb on the 5' RACE reads, gives a single entry per CDR3 protein. The sample records more than 750,000 distinct CDR3 sequences, about 28% being singletons. This sample was shared with a second study, whose subject was T cells of mothers and their children.

The source material was blood. Receptor source: a woman aged 40-49 years in good health.

Concerning this clonotype: A much larger clonotype is one base distant, so this may be a read error. The chain carries TRBV9 and TRBJ2-3, with D tentatively TRBD2 (6 bases). Germline CDR1 SGDLS, CDR2 YYNGEE. This CDR3 has 16 residues. The CDR3 loop is CASSPRLARVTGTQYF. Written as DNA, the CDR3 is TGTGCCAGCAGCCCGAGGCTAGCGAGAGTAACAGGTACGCAGTATTTT.

CDR3 coding DNA: TGCAGCGTGACAGGGGGCTCTAATCAGCCCCAGCATTTT. This translates into CSVTGGSNQPQHF. The genes are TRBV29-1 and TRBJ1-5, with TRBD1 matching 10 bases. This CDR3 is 13 amino acids long. Germline V gives CDR1 SQVTM, CDR2 ANQGSEA. Trimming removed 6 bases from V and 4 bases from J; junction bases left unmatched: 3.

In its sample, this clonotype was seen a few times. The DNA for the CDR3 is TGTGCCAGCAGTGCGACGGGACCAACCTACGAGCAGTACTTC. Protein sequence: CASSATGPTYEQYF. The V gene is TRBV28, the J gene TRBJ2-7; either TRBD1 or TRBD2 may fit D (5 bases each). Looked up from germline, CDR1 is MDHEN and CDR2 is SYDVKM. The ends were cut back, 5 bases at V and 2 bases at J, with 13 bases in the middle. The CDR3 is made up of 14 amino acids.

The chain joins TRBV7-9 to TRBJ2-3; D may be TRBD2 (6 bases). Germline-derived CDR1 and CDR2 are SEHNR and FQNEAQ (reference sequence). The CDR3 has 16 amino acids. Trimming cost V 4 bases and J 0 bases, with 14 bases left between them. The CDR3 is CASSSISGPSTDTQYF. The CDR3 DNA reads as TGTGCCAGCAGCTCGATTAGCGGTCCTAGCACAGATACGCAGTATTTT.

This clonotype was counted ten times or more. This chain uses TRBV20-1 with TRBJ2-7; D is possibly TRBD1 (6 bases). This CDR3 is built from 15 residues. V lost 0 bases, J lost 3 bases, and 15 bases lay in between. The germline CDR1 and CDR2 sequences are DFQATT and SNEGSKA (reference sequence). The CDR3 is CSARDGQPLSYEQYF. In DNA, the CDR3 is TGCAGTGCTAGAGACGGACAGCCTCTTAGCTACGAGCAGTACTTC.

On this clonotype itself: A much larger clone sits a single nucleotide away, making a read error possible. This chain uses TRBV10-3 with TRBJ2-1; D is perhaps TRBD1 (5 bases). The CDR3 runs to 11 residues. CDR1 is ENHRY, CDR2 SYGVKD, per germline. The ends were cut back, 5 bases at V and 9 bases at J, with 8 bases in the middle. The CDR3 sequence is CAISRTSEQFF. The CDR3 DNA follows: TGTGCCATCAGTCGGACAAGTGAGCAGTTCTTC.

In regard to this clonotype: Germline and junction disagree at one end, which may indicate a read error. V gene TRBV28 combines with J gene TRBJ1-1, with a weak D call TRBD1 (6 bases). This CDR3 is built from 13 residues. The V gene's germline CDR1 is MDHEN and CDR2 SYDVKM. The CDR3 DNA sequence: TGTGCCAACAGTTTCGAGTTGCGGGGGCGAGCTTTCTTT. Translation gives CANSFELRGRAFF.

The sample holds many counts of this clonotype. The chain employs TRBV15 and TRBJ2-1, with 7 bases lining up with TRBD2. Germline V gene lookup returns CDR1 LNHNV and CDR2 YYDKDF (reference sequence). Trimming took 0 bases from V and 3 from J; bases not matched to a gene: 8. The CDR3 is 17 residues long. CDR3 region: CATSREGRGGDYNEQFF. The CDR3 DNA reads TGTGCCACCAGCAGAGAAGGGCGTGGGGGGGACTACAATGAGCAGTTCTTC.

This chain joins TRBV29-1 and TRBJ1-1; a possible D gene is TRBD1 (6 bases). Germline V gene sequence: CDR1 SQVTM, CDR2 ANQGSEA. V was clipped by 4 bases and J by 1 base, with 7 bases between them. The CDR3 sequence is 12 residues long. The chain's CDR3 is CSVGGQNTEAFF. For the CDR3, the DNA is TGCAGCGTTGGGGGACAGAACACTGAAGCTTTCTTT. The variable domain in full, with the rest retrieved from reference TRBV29-1 and TRBJ1-1, is SAVISQKPSRDICQRGTSLTIQCQVDSQVTMMFWYRQQPGQSLTLIATANQGSEATYESGFVIDKFPISRPNLTFSTLTVSNMSPEDSSIYLCSVGGQNTEAFFGQGTRLTVV.

This clonotype was seen at least ten times. The genes are TRBV4-3 and TRBJ2-1, with D tentatively TRBD1 (7 bases). Per germline, CDR1 LGHNA and CDR2 YSLEER. V lost 2 bases, J lost 8 bases, and 10 bases lay in between. The CDR3 consists of 13 residues. The CDR3 coding sequence is TGCGCCAGCAGCCAATTCAGGGGGGATGAGCAGTTCTTC. It codes for CASSQFRGDEQFF.

This clonotype was detected a few times. The chain carries TRBV4-3 and TRBJ1-5; possibly TRBD1 for D (5 bases). The germline V gene has CDR1 LGHNA and CDR2 YSLEER. V was trimmed by 2 bases and J by 0 bases, leaving 20 bases between them. This CDR3 spans 19 amino acids. Here the CDR3 reads CASSQQTPGRSFSNQPQHF. In DNA, the CDR3 is TGCGCCAGCAGCCAACAAACCCCGGGACGGTCTTTTAGCAATCAGCCCCAGCATTTT.

The chain joins TRBV20-1 to TRBJ1-1; D is uncertain. Germline lookup yields CDR1 DFQATT and CDR2 SNEGSKA (reference sequence). V lost 1 base and J 0 bases, leaving 9 bases between the germline ends. CDR3 length: 14 amino acids. The CDR3 sequence is CSARGGSMNTEAFF. CDR3 coding DNA: TGCAGTGCTAGAGGAGGTTCCATGAACACTGAAGCTTTCTTT.

This clonotype turned up a few times. It is unclear where the CDR3 begins or ends on the DNA, so no DNA is shown, and the CDR3 is as TCRdb lists it. The V and J genes are TRBV12-1 and TRBJ2-1; the D call in the table, TRBD1, was not verified against the DNA. TRBV12-1 is marked as a pseudogene. The CDR3 sequence runs 14 residues, both termini included. CDR3: CASSFGQGNNEQFF.

The chain links TRBV12-3 or TRBV12-4 to TRBJ2-7; TRBD1 might be the D (6 bases). The CDR3 loop spans 18 amino acids. V was cut by 2 bases and J by 7 bases, with 27 bases left in between. CDR3 amino acids: CASSLSSQGLTRYNEQYF. The DNA of the CDR3 is TGTGCCAGCAGTTTAAGTTCCCAGGGGCTAACTAGATACAATGAGCAGTACTTC.

The genes are TRBV14 and TRBJ1-6; no clear D gene. The CDR3 spans 14 residues. V was shortened by 1 base and J by 7 bases, with 8 bases between the two germline ends. CDR1 SGHDN and CDR2 FVKESK come from the germline V gene. The CDR3 coding sequence is TGTGCCAGCAGCCAAGTCGGTGACAATTCACCCCTCCACTTT. Amino acid sequence: CASSQVGDNSPLHF.

This clonotype was counted a few times. The chain joins TRBV29-1 to TRBJ1-2; TRBD1 matches 9 bases. J gave up 7 bases and V 6 bases, and 9 bases lay outside the gene matches. The V gene's germline CDR1 is SQVTM and CDR2 ANQGSEA. This CDR3 region has 13 residues. This chain's CDR3 is CSVPPGTGFGYTF. CDR3 nucleotides: TGCAGCGTCCCGCCCGGGACAGGGTTTGGCTACACCTTC.